The 28 T cell receptor beta chains in this list originate from one sample, sequenced in a study of human T cells and chemical hapten exposure. Whole blood that had not been fractionated was the source of extracted total RNA. TCRdb independently ran MiXCR on the 5' RACE reads; one entry per CDR3 protein. Of approximately 80,000 distinct CDR3 sequences listed, more than 15% are singletons. The receptors shown here come from a female donor in good health.

This clonotype was counted a few times. J is TRBJ1-1 and V is TRBV11-2; unclear D gene. With 2 bases removed from V and 4 bases from J, the gap between germline ends came to 14 bases. CDR3 length equals 15 residues. The germline V gene has CDR1 SGHAT and CDR2 FQNNGV. In nucleotides, the CDR3 is TGTGCCAGCAGCTTATTTCCGGCGGTCGGCACTGAAGCTTTCTTT. Translation gives CASSLFPAVGTEAFF.

J is TRBJ2-1 and V is TRBV11-1; D might be TRBD2 (5 bases). The ends were cut back, 4 bases at V and 4 bases at J, with 8 bases in the middle. The CDR3 runs to 13 residues. The germline gives CDR1 SGHAT, CDR2 FQDESV (reference sequence). CDR3 loop: CASSSLGYNEQFF. Here the CDR3 DNA reads TGTGCCAGCAGCTCACTAGGGTACAATGAGCAGTTCTTC. Full variable domain (missing parts from reference TRBV11-1 and TRBJ2-1): EAEVAQSPRYKITEKSQAVAFWCDPISGHATLYWYRQILGQGPELLVQFQDESVVDDSQLPKDRFSAERLKGVDSTLKIQPAELGDSAMYLCASSSLGYNEQFFGPGTRLTVL.

This chain uses TRBV4-3 with TRBJ2-1; 8 bases agree with TRBD2. Trimming cost V 1 base and J 3 bases; bases outside gene matches: 2. Germline CDR1 and CDR2: LGHNA and YSLEER. This CDR3 spans 15 amino acids. CDR3 DNA: TGCGCCAGCAGCCAAGGGGGGACTAGCTACAATGAGCAGTTCTTC. It translates to CASSQGGTSYNEQFF.

The table lists this clonotype with many counts. The V and J genes are TRBV6-5 and TRBJ2-1; D ambiguous. V was pared by 5 bases and J by 2 bases, with 25 bases between. Germline CDR1 MNHEY, CDR2 SVGAGI. The CDR3 is 19 residues long. This CDR3 reads CASSKAPRDFFSPYNEQFF. For the CDR3, the DNA is TGTGCCAGCAGTAAGGCCCCCCGTGACTTTTTCTCTCCCTACAATGAGCAGTTCTTC.

This clonotype was detected a few times. The rearrangement uses TRBV2 and TRBJ2-7, with D hard to call. There are 16 residues in the CDR3. CDR1 SNHLY and CDR2 FYNNEI come from the germline V gene. Trimming cost V 3 bases and J 2 bases, with 17 bases left between them. The CDR3: CASSEPIVDTAYEQYF. CDR3 DNA sequence: TGTGCCAGCAGTGAGCCTATAGTCGACACAGCCTACGAGCAGTACTTC.

In this sample, this clonotype turned up a few times. The chain carries TRBV19 and TRBJ2-2; D gene uncertain. The length of the CDR3 is 15 residues. Germline V gene sequence: CDR1 LNHDA, CDR2 SQIVND (reference sequence). Trimming took off 3 bases at V and 4 bases at J, with 12 bases between the two ends. The CDR3 nucleotides are TGTGCCAGTAGTATTCTTGGGCAGATCACCGGGGAGCTGTTTTTT. It yields the protein CASSILGQITGELFF.

This clonotype was counted between two and nine times. V and J are TRBV21-1 and TRBJ2-5; the table calls TRBD2, which could not be checked here. TRBV21-1 is a listed pseudogene. The CDR3 covers 14 residues. The CDR3 is CASRVADDQETQYF. The CDR3 DNA reads TGTGCCAGCAGAGTAGCGGACGACCAAGAGACCCAGTACTTC.

The chain is built from TRBV11-2 and TRBJ2-1; 9 bases are shared with TRBD2. The CDR3 has 18 amino acids. Germline trimming cut 1 base from V and 9 bases from J; bases unmatched to any gene: 16. Germline-derived CDR1 and CDR2 are SGHAT and FQNNGV. CDR3 sequence (DNA): TGTGCCAGCAGCTTAGCGAGGGGTAGCGGGAGTGGGTGGGGTGAGCAGTTCTTC. Translated, it gives CASSLARGSGSGWGEQFF.

This clonotype was detected only a few times. The chain uses TRBV12-3 or TRBV12-4 and TRBJ2-2, with 7 bases that match TRBD1. V gave up 6 bases and J gave up 7 bases; unmatched junction bases: 5. The CDR3 has 13 residues. The DNA for the CDR3 is TGTGCCAGCAGATTACAGGGGTTCGGGGAGCTGTTTTTT. This encodes CASRLQGFGELFF.

This clonotype appeared a few times. The chain links TRBV20-1 to TRBJ2-1, with 10 bases that match TRBD1. Germline V gene data show CDR1 as DFQATT and CDR2 as SNEGSKA (reference sequence). Losses at the gene ends were 5 bases for V and 8 bases for J; bases not matched to a gene: 9. The CDR3 has 14 residues. The CDR3 DNA reads TGCAGTGCTCCACCGGGACAGGGGTGGCATGAGCAGTTCTTC. Protein product: CSAPPGQGWHEQFF.

This clonotype was observed a few times. This CDR3 is CASRLDRAGGYTF. The CDR3 DNA sequence: TGTGCCAGCAGGCTCGACAGGGCTGGGGGCTACACCTTC. This rearrangement joins TRBV12-3 or TRBV12-4 to TRBJ1-2; the match to TRBD1 covers 7 bases. The junction had 9 bases not matched to a gene; V was cut back by 6 bases and J by 8 bases. The CDR3 runs 13 residues.

The CDR3 coding sequence is TGCAGTGCTAGTGGGGCCCCAGGCCGCAATGAGCAGTTCTTC. Its translation is CSASGAPGRNEQFF. The chain joins TRBV20-1 to TRBJ2-1, with a tentative D call TRBD1 (5 bases). The V end lost 3 bases, the J end lost 6 bases, and 15 bases lay between the germline ends. The V gene's germline CDR1 is DFQATT and CDR2 SNEGSKA (reference sequence). The CDR3 is 14 amino acids.

The chain employs TRBV6-6 and TRBJ1-6; D might be TRBD1 (5 bases). Germline V gene sequence: CDR1 MNHNY, CDR2 SVGAGI (reference sequence). The CDR3 has 16 residues. Trimming stripped 6 bases from V and 1 base from J, with 13 bases between. CDR3 in amino acids: CASRPGPQSYNSPLHF. CDR3 bases: TGTGCCAGCAGGCCGGGACCGCAATCCTATAATTCACCCCTCCACTTT.

At least ten counts were recorded for this clonotype. The chain is built from TRBV28 and TRBJ1-1; TRBD1 agrees at 7 bases. The CDR3 has 14 amino acids. Germline V gives CDR1 MDHEN, CDR2 SYDVKM. The trim removed 5 bases at V and 7 bases at J, leaving 10 bases unmatched. Here the CDR3 DNA reads TGTGCCAGCAGTCAGACAGGGATGTCGAGTGAAGCTTTCTTT. Residues: CASSQTGMSSEAFF. The entire variable domain, with the rest obtained from reference TRBV28 and TRBJ1-1, is as follows: DVKVTQSSRYLVKRTGEKVFLECVQDMDHENMFWYRQDPGLGLRLIYFSYDVKMKEKGDIPEGYSVSREKKERFSLILESASTNQTSMYLCASSQTGMSSEAFFGQGTRLTVV.

This rearrangement joins TRBV5-1 to TRBJ1-1; weak D call: TRBD1 (5 bases). Looked up from germline, CDR1 is SGHRS and CDR2 is YFSETQ. CDR3 length: 13 amino acids. The V gene lost 4 bases and the J gene lost 4 bases, with 11 bases spanning the gap. The CDR3 DNA is TGCGCCAGCAGCCGGGACCCCAGCACTGAAGCTTTCTTT. It is translated as CASSRDPSTEAFF.

This clonotype came up many times. The V call is TRBV20-1, the J call TRBJ2-3, with 7 bases that match TRBD2. The CDR3 covers 17 residues. Germline CDR1 reads DFQATT; CDR2 reads SNEGSKA (reference sequence). V gave up 0 bases and J gave up 3 bases; unmatched junction bases: 12. CDR3 sequence reads: CSAREDALASVTDTQYF. The CDR3 DNA reads as TGCAGTGCTAGAGAGGATGCACTAGCGTCGGTGACAGATACGCAGTATTTT.

This clonotype showed up just a few times. J is TRBJ2-1 and V is TRBV18; 11 bases fit TRBD1. CDR1 and CDR2 (germline): KGHSH, LQKENI. Trimming at V came to 3 bases and at J to 5 bases, leaving 6 bases not matched to a gene. The CDR3 is made up of 16 amino acids. CDR3 protein: CASSPRDRGTHNEQFF. The DNA of the CDR3 is TGTGCCAGCTCACCCCGGGACAGGGGGACCCACAATGAGCAGTTCTTC.

This clonotype has just a few counts. The chain joins TRBV11-2 to TRBJ2-3; D is undetermined. CDR3 length: 15 residues. The germline V gene has CDR1 SGHAT and CDR2 FQNNGV. The germline V and J ends were trimmed by 3 bases and 1 base, with 11 bases remaining between them. CDR3 region: CASSFNGARTDTQYF. Here the CDR3 DNA reads TGTGCCAGCAGCTTTAACGGAGCCCGCACAGATACGCAGTATTTT.

This clonotype has just a few counts. The V call is TRBV5-1, the J call TRBJ2-7; TRBD2 agrees at 7 bases. Germline V gene sequence: CDR1 SGHRS, CDR2 YFSETQ. The ends lost 0 bases at V and 4 bases at J; junction bases unmatched: 7. The CDR3 contains 15 residues. The CDR3 spells CASSLVAGENYEQYF. CDR3 in DNA: TGCGCCAGCAGCTTGGTGGCGGGAGAGAATTACGAGCAGTACTTC.

This clonotype appeared a few times. This sequence joins TRBV6-2 or TRBV6-3 and TRBJ1-1, with D maybe TRBD1 (5 bases). The CDR3 sequence is 12 residues long. Germline V gene data show CDR1 as MNHEY and CDR2 as SVGEGT. V dropped 7 bases and J dropped 3 bases, with 9 bases sitting between them. In DNA, the CDR3 is TGTGCCAGCAAGGGGAGGCACACTGAAGCTTTCTTT. This sequence encodes CASKGRHTEAFF.

This clonotype was detected a few times. This chain joins TRBV28 and TRBJ2-2, with 7 positions matching TRBD2. Germline trimming cut 5 bases from V and 0 bases from J; bases unmatched to any gene: 6. There are 16 residues in the CDR3. Germline values: CDR1 MDHEN, CDR2 SYDVKM. The CDR3 loop reads CASSRPGGPNTGELFF. The DNA for the CDR3 is TGTGCCAGCAGTCGCCCGGGGGGTCCGAACACCGGGGAGCTGTTTTTT.

The chain is built from TRBV5-1 and TRBJ2-5; 9 bases are a match to TRBD2. The CDR3 spans 16 residues. With V trimmed by 6 bases and J by 2 bases, 11 bases remained unmatched. The germline V gene encodes CDR1 SGHRS and CDR2 YFSETQ. The CDR3 coding sequence is TGCGCCAGCAAATCAGGCGGTAGCGGGAGTCAAGAGACCCAGTACTTC. It yields the protein CASKSGGSGSQETQYF.

V usage is TRBV20-1 and J usage is TRBJ2-1, with D perhaps matching TRBD2 (6 bases). With 0 bases removed from V and 0 bases from J, the gap between germline ends came to 15 bases. There are 17 residues in the CDR3. CDR1 DFQATT and CDR2 SNEGSKA come from the germline V gene (reference sequence). CDR3 nucleotides: TGCAGTGCTAGAGATTTCTTCGGGAGTCCCTCCTACAATGAGCAGTTCTTC. This sequence encodes CSARDFFGSPSYNEQFF.

This clonotype was recorded a few times. The CDR3: CASSLRVEGNTIYF. CDR3 sequence (DNA): TGTGCCAGCAGTTTAAGGGTCGAGGGAAACACCATATATTTT. V usage is TRBV28 and J usage is TRBJ1-3; D is uncertain. V lost 2 bases, J lost 4 bases, and 9 bases lay in between. Looked up from germline, CDR1 is MDHEN and CDR2 is SYDVKM. The CDR3 has 14 residues.

The J gene is TRBJ2-7, the V gene TRBV28, with D possibly TRBD1 on 5 matching bases. This CDR3 spans 15 amino acids. Germline V gene data show CDR1 as MDHEN and CDR2 as SYDVKM. Trimming shortened V by 3 bases and J by 4 bases, and 16 bases separated the two germline ends. The CDR3 region is CASSFLSQGKYEQYF. Written as DNA, the CDR3 is TGTGCCAGCAGTTTTCTGTCGCAGGGAAAGTACGAGCAGTACTTC.

The V and J genes are TRBV7-9 and TRBJ1-6; 8 nucleotides line up with TRBD1. Germline V gene sequence: CDR1 SEHNR, CDR2 FQNEAQ (reference sequence). V gave up 5 bases and J gave up 10 bases; unmatched junction bases: 7. The CDR3 covers 14 residues. This CDR3 reads CASSHGQGGSPLHF. CDR3 nucleotide sequence: TGTGCCAGCAGCCACGGACAGGGCGGGTCACCCCTCCACTTT.

At least ten counts were recorded for this clonotype. The chain combines TRBV28 with TRBJ1-1; D not certain. CDR1 is MDHEN and CDR2 is SYDVKM in the germline V gene. The CDR3 is 14 residues long. The V gene lost 6 bases and the J gene lost 7 bases, with 18 bases spanning the gap. CDR3 coding DNA: TGTGCCAGCAGCCCCGTCTCCATGGTCAATGAAGCTTTCTTT. It encodes CASSPVSMVNEAFF.

The rearrangement joins TRBV11-2 to TRBJ2-4, with 10 positions matching TRBD2. The junction had 13 bases not matched to a gene; V was cut back by 0 bases and J by 14 bases. CDR3 length equals 16 residues. CDR1 is SGHAT, CDR2 FQNNGV, per germline. CDR3 nucleotide sequence: TGTGCCAGCAGCTTAGACCCCCACTTAGCGGGGGGCCCCAAGTACTTC. This sequence encodes CASSLDPHLAGGPKYF.